This TCR beta chain was sequenced in a study of T cell responses to AZD1222 COVID-19 vaccine. Background on the study: Pooled in the analysis were second doses at about 4 or about 12 weeks. Findings and caveats of the study: Rises in breadth and depth of Spike-specific TCRs came after two AZD1222 doses. The reported proportion of spike-specific TCRs targeting unmutated variant regions was nearly half. Repertoire sampling happened only post peak T cell response.

Trimming shortened V by 5 bases and J by 7 bases, and 20 bases separated the two germline ends. CDR3 length: 14 residues. Germline values: CDR1 SQVTM, CDR2 ANQGSEA. TCRdb's table, derived via immunoSEQ multiplex PCR, lists solely in-frame clones and lacks some. The data contain roughly 120,000 clones, approximately 83% of them singletons. Turning to this clone: Its antigen is still unknown.

The source material was peripheral blood, sampled on day 0 of AZD1222 vaccination. This sequence originates from an adult in good health. The chain is built from TRBV29-1 and TRBJ1-1; D is perhaps TRBD1 (6 bases). CDR3 DNA: TGCAGCGTTCTCGGGGGGCGGGGTCCGGTTGAAGCTTTCTTT. Translation gives CSVLGGRGPVEAFF.